The sequence of this T cell receptor beta chain was determined in a study of T cell changes during pregnancy in multiple sclerosis. In germline, CDR1 is PRHDT, CDR2 FYEKMQ (reference sequence). The length of the CDR3 is 14 residues. Trimming shortened V by 0 bases and J by 7 bases, and 9 bases separated the two germline ends. The assay was immunoSEQ multiplex PCR, and TCRdb's table has in-frame clones only and misses some. The table lists fewer than 75,000 clones, approximately 89% of them singletons. The sequences come from peripheral blood, collected after pregnancy. The chain has TRBV13 and TRBJ2-2, with unresolved D. The TCR was taken from a female donor in good health, enrolled as a control in a pregnancy study. CDR3 in amino acids: CASSLGRFGGELFF. The CDR3 DNA sequence: TGTGCCAGCAGCTTAGGGCGGTTTGGCGGGGAGCTGTTTTTT.